This entry is about one TCR beta chain. A much larger clone differs from this one at a single base, so this may be a read error. These data are taken from a study of early T cells in non-severe SARS-CoV-2 infection. At the level of the study: RNA in bulk from unsorted whole blood was sequenced, and chains were unpaired.

TCRdb itself ran the 5' RACE reads through MiXCR, one entry per CDR3 protein. Seen here are 80,000 to 95,000 distinct CDR3 sequences, 12% observed once, and the top ten hold approximately 6.1%. What was sequenced was whole blood. This TCR derives from an adult who was a healthcare worker with PCR-confirmed SARS-CoV-2 infection or an uninfected control (not recorded which).

In DNA form, the CDR3 reads TGCGCCAGCAGCTTCGAGACGACGTGGAATTCACCCCTCCACTTT. Protein product: CASSFETTWNSPLHF. This chain joins TRBV5-1 and TRBJ1-6, with D unresolved. The CDR3 has 15 residues. Trimming took off 2 bases at V and 7 bases at J, with 13 bases between the two ends. From germline, CDR1 is SGHRS and CDR2 YFSETQ.